This TCR beta chain was sequenced in a study of blood T cell repertoires in COVID-19. The overall study: PBMCs, B-cell-depleted T cells, or T cells were the source of the cDNA or gDNA that made up the material.

The germline gives CDR1 SNHLY, CDR2 FYNNEI. The CDR3 spans 12 residues. The V segment lost 4 bases and the J segment 14 bases; nucleotides outside the gene matches: 8. This clone has a handful of counts. Profiling relied on immunoSEQ multiplex PCR, and the TCRdb table lists in-frame clones only, not all of them. The table has around 120,000 clones, around 64% seen once; the top ten hold more than 0.65%. Sample: peripheral blood. This TCR was recovered from a human donor with acute or convalescent COVID-19. The donor label of this sample is uncertain. The rearrangement joins TRBV2 to TRBJ2-5, with TRBD2 identical over 9 bases. Written as DNA, the CDR3 is TGTGCCAGCAGTGCGGTTAGCGGGGGAAAATACTTC. Translating gives CASSAVSGGKYF.